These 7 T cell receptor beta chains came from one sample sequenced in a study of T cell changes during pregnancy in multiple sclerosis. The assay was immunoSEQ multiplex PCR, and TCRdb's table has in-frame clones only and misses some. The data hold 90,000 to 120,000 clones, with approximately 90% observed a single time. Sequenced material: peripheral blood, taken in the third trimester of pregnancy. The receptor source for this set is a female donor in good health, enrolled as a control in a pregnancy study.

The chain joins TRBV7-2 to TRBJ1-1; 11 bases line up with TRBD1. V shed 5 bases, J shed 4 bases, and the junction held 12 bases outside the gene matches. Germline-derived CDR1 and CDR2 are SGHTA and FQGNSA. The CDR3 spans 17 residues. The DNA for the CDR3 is TGTGCCAGCAGCGTAACCTCCGGGACAGGGGGTAGCACTGAAGCTTTCTTT. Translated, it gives CASSVTSGTGGSTEAFF. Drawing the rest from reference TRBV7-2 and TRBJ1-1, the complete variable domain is GAGVSQSPSNKVTEKGKDVELRCDPISGHTALYWYRQSLGQGLEFLIYFQGNSAPDKSGLPSDRFSAERTGGSVSTLTIQRTQQEDSAVYLCASSVTSGTGGSTEAFFGQGTRLTVV.

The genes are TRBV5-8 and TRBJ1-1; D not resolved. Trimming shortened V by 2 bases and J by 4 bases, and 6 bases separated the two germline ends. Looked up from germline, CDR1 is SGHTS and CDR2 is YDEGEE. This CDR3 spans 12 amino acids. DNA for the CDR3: TGTGCCAGCAGCTTACGGGGCACTGAAGCTTTCTTT. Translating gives CASSLRGTEAFF.

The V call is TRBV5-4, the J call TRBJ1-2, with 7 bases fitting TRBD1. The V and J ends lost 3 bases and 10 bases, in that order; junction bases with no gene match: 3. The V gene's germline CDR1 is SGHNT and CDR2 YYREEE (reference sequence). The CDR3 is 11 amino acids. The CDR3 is CASSWDSDYTF. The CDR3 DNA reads TGTGCCAGCAGCTGGGACAGCGACTACACCTTC.

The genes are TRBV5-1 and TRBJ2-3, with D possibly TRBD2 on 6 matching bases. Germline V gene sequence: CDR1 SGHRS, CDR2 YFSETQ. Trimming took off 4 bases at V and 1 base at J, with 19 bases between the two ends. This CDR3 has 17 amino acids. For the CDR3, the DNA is TGCGCCAGCAGCGGCCAGCGATCGGGGGAGGGCACAGATACGCAGTATTTT. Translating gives CASSGQRSGEGTDTQYF.

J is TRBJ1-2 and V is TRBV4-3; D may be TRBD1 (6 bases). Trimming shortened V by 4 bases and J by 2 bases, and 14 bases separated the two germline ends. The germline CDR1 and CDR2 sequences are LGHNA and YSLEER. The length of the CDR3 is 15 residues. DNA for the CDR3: TGCGCCAGCAGCCCGTCGGGACATCGAAACTATGGCTACACCTTC. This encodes CASSPSGHRNYGYTF.

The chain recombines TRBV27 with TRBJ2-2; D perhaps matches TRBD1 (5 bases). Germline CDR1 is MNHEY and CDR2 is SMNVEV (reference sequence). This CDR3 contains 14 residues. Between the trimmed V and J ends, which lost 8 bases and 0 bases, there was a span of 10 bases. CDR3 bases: TGTGCCAGCGGGCAGGGCGCGAACACCGGGGAGCTGTTTTTT. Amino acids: CASGQGANTGELFF.

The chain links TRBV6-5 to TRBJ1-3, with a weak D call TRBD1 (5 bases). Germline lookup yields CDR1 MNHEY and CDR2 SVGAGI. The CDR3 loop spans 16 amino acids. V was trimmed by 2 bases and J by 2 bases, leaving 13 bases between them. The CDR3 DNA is TGTGCCAGCAGTTACAGGGGCGCTATTCCTGGAAACACCATATATTTT. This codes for CASSYRGAIPGNTIYF.